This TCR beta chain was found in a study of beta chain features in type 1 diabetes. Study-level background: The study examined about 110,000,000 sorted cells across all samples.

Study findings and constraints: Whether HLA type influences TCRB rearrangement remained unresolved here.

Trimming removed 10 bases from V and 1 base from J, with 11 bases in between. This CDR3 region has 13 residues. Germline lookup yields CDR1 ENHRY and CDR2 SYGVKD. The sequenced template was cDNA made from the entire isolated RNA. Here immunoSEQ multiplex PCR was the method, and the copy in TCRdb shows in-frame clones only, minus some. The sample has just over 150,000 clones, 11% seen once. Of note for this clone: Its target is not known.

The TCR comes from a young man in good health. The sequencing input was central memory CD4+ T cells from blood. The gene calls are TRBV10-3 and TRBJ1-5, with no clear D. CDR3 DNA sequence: TGTGCCACCCGTCCCGGGAGCAATCAGCCCCAGCATTTT. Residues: CATRPGSNQPQHF.